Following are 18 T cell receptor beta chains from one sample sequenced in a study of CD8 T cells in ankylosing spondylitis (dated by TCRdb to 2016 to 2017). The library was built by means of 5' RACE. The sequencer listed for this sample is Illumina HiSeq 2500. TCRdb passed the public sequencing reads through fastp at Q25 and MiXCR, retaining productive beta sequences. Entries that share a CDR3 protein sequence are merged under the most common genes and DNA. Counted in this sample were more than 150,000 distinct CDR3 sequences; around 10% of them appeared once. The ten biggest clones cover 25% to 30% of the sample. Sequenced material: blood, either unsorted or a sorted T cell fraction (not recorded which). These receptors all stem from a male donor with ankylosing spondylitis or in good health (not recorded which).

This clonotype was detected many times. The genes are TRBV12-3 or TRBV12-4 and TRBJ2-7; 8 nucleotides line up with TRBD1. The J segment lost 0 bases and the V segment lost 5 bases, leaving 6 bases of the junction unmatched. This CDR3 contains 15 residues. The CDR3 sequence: CASSQGTGGSYEQYF. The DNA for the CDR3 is TGTGCCAGCAGTCAGGGGACAGGCGGCTCCTACGAGCAGTACTTC.

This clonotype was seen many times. CDR3 sequence reads: CASSLSGRNTEAFF. As DNA, the CDR3 is TGTGCCAGCAGCTTATCTGGCAGGAACACTGAAGCTTTCTTT. This chain uses TRBV11-2 with TRBJ1-1; D not resolved. Between the trimmed V and J ends, which lost 2 bases and 1 base, there was a span of 8 bases. Looked up from germline, CDR1 is SGHAT and CDR2 is FQNNGV. CDR3 length: 14 residues.

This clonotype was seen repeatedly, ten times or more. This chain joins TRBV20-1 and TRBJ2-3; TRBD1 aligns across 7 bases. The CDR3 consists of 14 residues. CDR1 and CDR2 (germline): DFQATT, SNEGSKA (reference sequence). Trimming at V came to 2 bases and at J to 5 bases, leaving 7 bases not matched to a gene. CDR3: CSARPGGWKDTQYF. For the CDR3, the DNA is TGCAGTGCTAGACCAGGGGGTTGGAAAGATACGCAGTATTTT.

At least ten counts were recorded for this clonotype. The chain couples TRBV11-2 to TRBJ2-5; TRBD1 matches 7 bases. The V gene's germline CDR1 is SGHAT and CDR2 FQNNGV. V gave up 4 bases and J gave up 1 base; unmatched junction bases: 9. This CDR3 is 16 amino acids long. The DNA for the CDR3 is TGTGCCAGCAGCTCACGACAGGGTAGTCGCCAAGAGACCCAGTACTTC. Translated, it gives CASSSRQGSRQETQYF.

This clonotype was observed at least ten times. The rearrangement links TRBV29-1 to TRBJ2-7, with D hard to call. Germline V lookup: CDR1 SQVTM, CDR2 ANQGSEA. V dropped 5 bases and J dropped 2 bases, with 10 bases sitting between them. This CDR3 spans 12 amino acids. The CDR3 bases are TGCAGCGTTATGTCCACCGCCTACGAGCAGTACTTC. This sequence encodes CSVMSTAYEQYF.

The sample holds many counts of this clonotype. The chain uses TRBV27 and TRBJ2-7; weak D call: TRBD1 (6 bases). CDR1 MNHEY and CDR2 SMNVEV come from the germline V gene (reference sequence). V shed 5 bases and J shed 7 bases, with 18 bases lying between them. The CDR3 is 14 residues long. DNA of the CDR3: TGTGCCAGCAGTCTCTCCACAGGGAGATGGGAGCAGTACTTC. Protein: CASSLSTGRWEQYF.

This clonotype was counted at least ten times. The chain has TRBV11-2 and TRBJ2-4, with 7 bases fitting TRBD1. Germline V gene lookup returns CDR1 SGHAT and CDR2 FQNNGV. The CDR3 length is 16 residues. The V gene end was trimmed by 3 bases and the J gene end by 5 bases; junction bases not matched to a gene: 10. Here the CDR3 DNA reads TGTGCCAGCAGCTTCCCCCAGACAGGGACACAAAACATTCAGTACTTC. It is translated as CASSFPQTGTQNIQYF.

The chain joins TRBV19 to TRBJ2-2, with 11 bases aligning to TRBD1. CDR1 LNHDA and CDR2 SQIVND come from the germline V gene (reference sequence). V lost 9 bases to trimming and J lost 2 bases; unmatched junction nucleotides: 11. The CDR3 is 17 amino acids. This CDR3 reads CASRDRGVPSNTGELFF. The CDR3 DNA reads TGTGCCAGCCGGGACAGGGGGGTTCCGTCCAACACCGGGGAGCTGTTTTTT.

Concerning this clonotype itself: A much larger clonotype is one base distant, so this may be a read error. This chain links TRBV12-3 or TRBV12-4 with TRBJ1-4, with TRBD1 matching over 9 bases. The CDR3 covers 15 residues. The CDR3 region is CGSSTTTGGGEKLFF. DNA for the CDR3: TGTGGCAGCAGTACCACGACAGGGGGTGGCGAAAAACTGTTTTTT.

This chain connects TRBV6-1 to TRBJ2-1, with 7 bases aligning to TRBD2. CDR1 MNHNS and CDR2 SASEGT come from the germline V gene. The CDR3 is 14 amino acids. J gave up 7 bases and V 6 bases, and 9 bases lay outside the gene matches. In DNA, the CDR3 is TGTGCCAGCAGCAGACAGAGGCGGGAGAATGAGCAGTTCTTC. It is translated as CASSRQRRENEQFF.

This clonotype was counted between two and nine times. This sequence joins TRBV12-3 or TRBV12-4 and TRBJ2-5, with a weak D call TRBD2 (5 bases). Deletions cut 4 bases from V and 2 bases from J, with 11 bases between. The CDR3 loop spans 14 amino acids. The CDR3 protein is CASSSSRGQETQYF. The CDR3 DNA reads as TGTGCCAGCAGTTCCTCCCGGGGACAAGAGACCCAGTACTTC.

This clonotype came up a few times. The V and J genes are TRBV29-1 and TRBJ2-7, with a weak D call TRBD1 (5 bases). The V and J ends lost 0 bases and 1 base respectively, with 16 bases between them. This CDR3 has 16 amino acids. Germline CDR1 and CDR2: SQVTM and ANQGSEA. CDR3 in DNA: TGCAGCGTTGAAGATCTCAAGGGGTTCTTTTCCTACGAGCAGTACTTC. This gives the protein CSVEDLKGFFSYEQYF.

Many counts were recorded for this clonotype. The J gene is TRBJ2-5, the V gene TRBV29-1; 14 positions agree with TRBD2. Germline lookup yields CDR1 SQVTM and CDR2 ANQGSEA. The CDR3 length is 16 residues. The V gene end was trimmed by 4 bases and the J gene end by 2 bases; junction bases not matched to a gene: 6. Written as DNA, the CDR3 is TGCAGCGTTGCCTTCGGGACTAGCGGGGGTCAAGAGACCCAGTACTTC. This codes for CSVAFGTSGGQETQYF.

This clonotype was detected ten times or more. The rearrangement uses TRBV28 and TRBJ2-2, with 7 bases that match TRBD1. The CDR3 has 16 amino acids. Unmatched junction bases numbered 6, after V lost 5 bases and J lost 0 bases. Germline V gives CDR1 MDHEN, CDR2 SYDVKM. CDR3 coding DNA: TGTGCCAGCAGTAGTAGGGACAGTTCGAACACCGGGGAGCTGTTTTTT. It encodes CASSSRDSSNTGELFF.

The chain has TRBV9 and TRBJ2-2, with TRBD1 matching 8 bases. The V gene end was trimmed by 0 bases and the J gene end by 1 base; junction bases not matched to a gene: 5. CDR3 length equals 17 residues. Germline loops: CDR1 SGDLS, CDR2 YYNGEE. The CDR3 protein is CASSVGIGTGNTGELFF. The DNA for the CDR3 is TGTGCCAGCAGCGTAGGGATAGGGACAGGGAACACCGGGGAGCTGTTTTTT.

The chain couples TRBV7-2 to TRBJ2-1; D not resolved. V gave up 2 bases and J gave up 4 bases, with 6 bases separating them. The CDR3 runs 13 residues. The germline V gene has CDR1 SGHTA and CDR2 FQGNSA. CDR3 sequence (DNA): TGTGCCAGCAGCTTAACAGTTTACAATGAGCAGTTCTTC. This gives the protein CASSLTVYNEQFF.

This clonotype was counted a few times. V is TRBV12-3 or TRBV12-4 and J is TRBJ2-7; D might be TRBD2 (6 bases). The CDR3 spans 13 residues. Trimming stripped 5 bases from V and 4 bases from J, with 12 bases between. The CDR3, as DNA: TGTGCCAGCAGTCTACAACTAGCTTACGAGCAGTACTTC. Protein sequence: CASSLQLAYEQYF.

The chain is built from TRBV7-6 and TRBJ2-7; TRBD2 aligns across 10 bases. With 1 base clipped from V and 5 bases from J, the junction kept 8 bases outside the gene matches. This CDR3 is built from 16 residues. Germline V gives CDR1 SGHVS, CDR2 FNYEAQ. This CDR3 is CASSLEASGSRHEQYF. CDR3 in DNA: TGTGCCAGCAGCTTAGAAGCTAGCGGGAGTCGCCACGAGCAGTACTTC.